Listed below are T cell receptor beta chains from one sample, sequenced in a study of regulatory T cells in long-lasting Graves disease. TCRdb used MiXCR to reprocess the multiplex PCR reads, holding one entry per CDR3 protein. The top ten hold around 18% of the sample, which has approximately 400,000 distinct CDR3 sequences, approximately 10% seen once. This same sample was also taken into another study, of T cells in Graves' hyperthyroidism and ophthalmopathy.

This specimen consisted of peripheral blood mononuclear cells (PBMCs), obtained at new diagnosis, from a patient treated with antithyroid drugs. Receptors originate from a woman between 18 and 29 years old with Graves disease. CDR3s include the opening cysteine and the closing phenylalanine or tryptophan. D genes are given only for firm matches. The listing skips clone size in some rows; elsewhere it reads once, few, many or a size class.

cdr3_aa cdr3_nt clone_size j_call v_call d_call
CASSPLPRGSYNEQFF TGCGCCAGCTCTCCTCTCCCCAGGGGATCCTACAATGAGCAGTTCTTC few TRBJ2-1 TRBV5-1 -
CSAVGLHRGGGTEAFF TGCAGTGCCGTCGGATTACACCGGGGAGGGGGCACTGAAGCTTTCTTT many TRBJ1-1 TRBV20-1 -
CASSLVTPGLGSYNEQFF TGTGCCAGCAGCTTGGTAACTCCGGGACTAGGCTCCTACAATGAGCAGTTCTTC many TRBJ2-1 TRBV28 TRBD2
CASRVTGSYEQFF TGTGCCAGCAGAGTGACAGGGTCCTATGAGCAGTTCTTC - TRBJ2-1 TRBV3-1 TRBD1
CASTVDGISTTF TGTGCCAGCACTGTCGACGGTATTTCTACAACCTTC many TRBJ1-2 TRBV2 -
CASSPTYGATNEKLFF TGTGCCAGCAGCCCCACTTACGGGGCAACTAATGAAAAACTGTTTTTT few TRBJ1-4 TRBV7-6 -
CSATSTGTGYGSEQFF TGCAGTGCTACATCAACCGGGACAGGGTATGGGAGTGAGCAGTTCTTC many TRBJ2-1 TRBV20-1 TRBD1
CASSQYGENTEAFF TGTGCCAGCAGCCAATACGGGGAGAACACTGAAGCTTTCTTT - TRBJ1-1 TRBV14 -
CASSLWPNQPQHF TGTGCCAGCAGTTTATGGCCTAATCAGCCCCAGCATTTT many TRBJ1-5 TRBV28 -
CASSPRKRDPEQFF TGTGCCAGCTCACCGCGAAAACGGGATCCCGAGCAGTTCTTC many TRBJ2-1 TRBV18 -
CASSQGYGEQFF TGCGCCAGCAGCCAAGGTTATGGTGAGCAGTTCTTC few TRBJ2-1 TRBV4-1 -
CASSFQLTRNNEQFF TGTGCCAGCAGCTTTCAACTAACTAGAAACAATGAGCAGTTCTTC few TRBJ2-1 TRBV7-9 -
CASSLTGLNLLEAFF TGTGCCAGCAGCCTCACAGGTCTCAACCTTTTGGAAGCTTTCTTT many TRBJ1-1 TRBV7-9 -
CASSLAEQDTQYF TGTGCTAGCAGCTTAGCGGAGCAGGATACGCAGTATTTT few TRBJ2-3 TRBV7-7 -
CASMRGAYNEQFF TGTGCCAGCATGAGGGGGGCTTACAATGAGCAGTTCTTC few TRBJ2-1 TRBV7-8 -
CASSLHRAPIF TGTGCCAGCAGCCTCCATCGGGCACCCATCTTC many TRBJ2-1 TRBV3-1 -
CSWGTSGVGYNEQFF TGCAGCTGGGGGACTAGCGGGGTCGGGTACAATGAGCAGTTCTTC few TRBJ2-1 TRBV29-1 TRBD2
CASSFREAGFLFAYEQYF TGTGCCAGCAGTTTTCGGGAGGCCGGCTTTCTGTTCGCCTACGAGCAGTACTTC many TRBJ2-7 TRBV28 TRBD2
CASTPRAGGNTIYF TGTGCCAGCACCCCCCGGGCCGGTGGAAACACCATATATTTT many TRBJ1-3 TRBV3-1 -
CSVALGTDTQYF TGCAGCGTTGCCTTGGGCACAGATACGCAGTATTTT many TRBJ2-3 TRBV29-1 -
CASSYAAAGETQYF TGTGCCAGCAGTTACGCGGCAGCAGGAGAGACCCAGTACTTC - TRBJ2-5 TRBV6-2/TRBV6-3 -
CASRPGGFTDTQYF TGTGCCAGCAGGCCAGGGGGCTTTACAGATACGCAGTATTTT many TRBJ2-3 TRBV2 TRBD1
CAISEFVPGQGDGYTF TGTGCCATCAGTGAATTCGTACCGGGACAGGGGGATGGCTACACCTTC few TRBJ1-2 TRBV10-3 TRBD1
CAIRVLKQGLYGYTF TGTGCCATCAGAGTTTTAAAACAGGGTCTCTATGGCTACACCTTC many TRBJ1-2 TRBV10-3 -
CASSVPGTSGRVNEQFF TGTGCCAGCAGTGTACCCGGGACTAGCGGGAGGGTTAATGAGCAGTTCTTC few TRBJ2-1 TRBV6-1 TRBD2
CSASLPGQRNSPLHF TGCAGTGCTAGTCTTCCGGGACAACGTAATTCACCCCTCCACTTT - TRBJ1-6 TRBV20-1 -
CASSPLGEGGYTF TGTGCCAGCAGCCCCCTCGGGGAGGGTGGCTACACCTTC few TRBJ1-2 TRBV14 -
CSVLIRDTYEQYF TGCAGCGTCCTCATCCGGGACACCTACGAGCAGTACTTC - TRBJ2-7 TRBV29-1 -
CASSRGGTEAFF TGTGCCAGCAGTAGGGGGGGGACTGAAGCTTTCTTT many TRBJ1-1 TRBV6-1 -
CASSLSRTGVYNEQFF TGTGCCAGCAGCTTAAGCAGGACAGGGGTTTACAATGAGCAGTTCTTC many TRBJ2-1 TRBV7-9 TRBD1